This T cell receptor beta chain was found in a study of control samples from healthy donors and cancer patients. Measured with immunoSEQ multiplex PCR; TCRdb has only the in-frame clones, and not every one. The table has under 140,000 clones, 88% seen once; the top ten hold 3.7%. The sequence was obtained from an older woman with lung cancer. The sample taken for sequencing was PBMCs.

CDR3 in amino acids: CASRPPGPSTDTQYF. The DNA for the CDR3 is TGTGCCAGCAGACCACCGGGTCCTAGCACAGATACGCAGTATTTT. The V and J genes are TRBV7-2 and TRBJ2-3; D remains unclear. The germline V and J ends were trimmed by 6 bases and 0 bases, with 13 bases remaining between them. CDR1 is SGHTA, CDR2 FQGNSA, per germline. The CDR3 runs 15 residues.